One and the same sample provided the 16 T cell receptor beta chains below, sequenced in a study of monozygotic twins with inflammatory bowel disease. For each CDR3 protein, TCRdb gives one entry from its re-call of the 5' RACE reads, without DNA. The table lists over 150,000 distinct CDR3 sequences. The sequencing sample was made of blood. Receptors originate from a human donor with ulcerative colitis or Crohn's disease, or a healthy co-twin of an affected twin (not recorded which).

V is TRBV20-1 and J is TRBJ2-5; TCRdb's D call of TRBD2 is untestable without DNA. The CDR3 contains 14 residues. Germline V CDR1 and CDR2: DFQATT, SNEGSKA (reference sequence). CDR3 sequence: CSARYAGVGETQYF.

The rearrangement joins TRBV18 to TRBJ1-2; TCRdb's D call of TRBD1 is untestable without DNA. This CDR3 contains 17 residues. Germline V CDR1 and CDR2: KGHSH, LQKENI. This chain's CDR3 is CASSPAGNRGLHYGYTF.

The J gene is TRBJ1-5, the V gene TRBV21-1; TCRdb lists TRBD1, though no DNA is available to test this call. TRBV21-1 is termed a pseudogene. This CDR3 spans 13 amino acids. CDR3 in amino acids: CATLRQGNQPQHF.

The chain joins TRBV4-2 to TRBJ2-3; TCRdb selects TRBD2, and the lack of DNA leaves this call unchecked. The CDR3 loop spans 15 amino acids. Germline V gene data show CDR1 as LGHNA and CDR2 as YNFKEQ. The CDR3 sequence: CASSQGREGTDTQYF.

The chain uses TRBV5-1 and TRBJ1-3. CDR1 is SGHRS and CDR2 is YFSETQ in the germline V gene. The CDR3 contains 16 residues. This CDR3 reads CASSLDARHSGNTIYF.

CDR3 protein: CSAPRPGRAYGYTF. The V and J genes are TRBV20-1 and TRBJ1-2. The CDR3 is made up of 14 amino acids. The germline V gene has CDR1 DFQATT and CDR2 SNEGSKA (reference sequence).

The V gene is TRBV20-1, the J gene TRBJ1-2; TCRdb's D gene call, TRBD1, goes unchecked for lack of DNA. The CDR3 is 13 amino acids. Looked up from germline, CDR1 is DFQATT and CDR2 is SNEGSKA (reference sequence). The CDR3 here is CSATTPGNYGYTF.

The chain recombines TRBV20-1 with TRBJ2-1; TCRdb returns TRBD2, unconfirmable since there is no DNA. The length of the CDR3 is 16 residues. The V gene's germline CDR1 is DFQATT and CDR2 SNEGSKA (reference sequence). Here the CDR3 reads CSATRRTSGSYNEQFF.

V is TRBV20-1 and J is TRBJ2-7; the D gene TCRdb calls, TRBD2, cannot be checked with no DNA. This CDR3 comprises 14 residues. The germline CDR1 and CDR2 sequences are DFQATT and SNEGSKA (reference sequence). The CDR3 region is CSARRYGSTYEQYF.

The CDR3 protein is CATAANTGELFF. The chain combines TRBV7-9 with TRBJ2-2. The CDR3 is made up of 12 amino acids. In germline, CDR1 is SEHNR, CDR2 FQNEAQ (reference sequence). The whole variable domain, filled in from reference TRBV7-9 and TRBJ2-2, reads DTGVSQNPRHKITKRGQNVTFRCDPISEHNRLYWYRQTLGQGPEFLTYFQNEAQLEKSRLLSDRFSAERPKGSFSTLEIQRTEQGDSAMYLCATAANTGELFFGEGSRLTVL.

The rearrangement joins TRBV27 to TRBJ1-6. Germline CDR1 MNHEY, CDR2 SMNVEV (reference sequence). The CDR3 is 13 residues long. This CDR3 reads CASSSYKNSPLHF.

This chain joins TRBV7-2 and TRBJ1-3. This CDR3 is built from 14 residues. The germline V gene has CDR1 SGHTA and CDR2 FQGNSA. This CDR3 is CASSLAVGGNTIYF.

J is TRBJ2-1 and V is TRBV5-4; absent DNA, TCRdb's TRBD1 call cannot be checked. This CDR3 contains 12 residues. From germline, CDR1 is SGHNT and CDR2 YYREEE (reference sequence). This chain's CDR3 is CASSRDRNEQFF. Full variable domain (remainder filled in from reference TRBV5-4 and TRBJ2-1): ETGVTQSPTHLIKTRGQQVTLRCSSQSGHNTVSWYQQALGQGPQFIFQYYREEENGRGNFPPRFSGLQFPNYSSELNVNALELDDSALYLCASSRDRNEQFFGPGTRLTVL.

The chain links TRBV5-6 to TRBJ1-5; TCRdb's D call, TRBD1, is unchecked because there is no DNA. Germline CDR1 and CDR2: SGHDT and YYEEEE. This CDR3 has 17 residues. This CDR3 is CASSPYGQGYSNQPQHF.

The gene calls are TRBV6-5 and TRBJ1-5. The CDR3 totals 19 residues. Germline-derived CDR1 and CDR2 are MNHEY and SVGAGI. CDR3 sequence reads: CASSYLQPRSPYSNQPQHF.

The chain is built from TRBV2 and TRBJ1-1; TCRdb's assignment of TRBD1 cannot be checked, as there is no DNA. There are 13 residues in the CDR3. Looked up from germline, CDR1 is SNHLY and CDR2 is FYNNEI. The CDR3 loop is CASRLTGEAEAFF.